This T cell receptor beta chain was obtained from a study of blood T cell repertoires in COVID-19. Study-wide background: Italy, Spain and the United States were the sources of the convalescent and acute COVID-19 samples.

V was clipped by 5 bases and J by 4 bases, with 12 bases between them. Germline loops: CDR1 SGHRS, CDR2 YFSETQ. This CDR3 region has 13 residues. Repertoires were generated with immunoSEQ multiplex PCR, while TCRdb's copy carries only in-frame clones and drops some. The data show approximately 250,000 clones, approximately 90% seen once. This receptor was taken from a young man with active or convalescent COVID-19. The V call is TRBV5-1, the J call TRBJ1-1, with D tentatively TRBD1 (6 bases). Material: peripheral blood. Here the CDR3 reads CASRPDSGTEAFF. In DNA form, the CDR3 reads TGCGCCAGCAGACCGGACAGCGGCACTGAAGCTTTCTTT.